This passage covers 26 T cell receptor beta chains from one sample sequenced in a study of monozygotic twins with inflammatory bowel disease. TCRdb re-called the 5' RACE reads, yielding one record per CDR3 amino acid sequence without DNA. This sample's clone table lists some 400,000 distinct CDR3 sequences. Sequenced: blood. Source of these receptors: a human donor with ulcerative colitis or Crohn's disease, or a healthy co-twin of an affected twin (not recorded which).

J is TRBJ2-3 and V is TRBV12-3 or TRBV12-4. The CDR3 runs 14 residues. This chain's CDR3 is CASSLLTRTDTQYF.

The chain uses TRBV15 and TRBJ2-3; there is no DNA to check the TCRdb D call of TRBD2. CDR1 is LNHNV and CDR2 is YYDKDF in the germline V gene (reference sequence). This CDR3 is 16 amino acids long. The CDR3 sequence is CATSRIAGSSTDTQYF.

The chain links TRBV7-9 to TRBJ2-3; TCRdb names TRBD1, which stays unverified in the absence of DNA. From germline, CDR1 is SEHNR and CDR2 FQNEAQ (reference sequence). The CDR3 runs 16 residues. The CDR3 here is CASSLTRDSRTDTQYF.

This chain connects TRBV6-5 to TRBJ1-1. From germline, CDR1 is MNHEY and CDR2 SVGAGI. The CDR3 is made up of 14 amino acids. The CDR3 spells CASSYAGMNTEAFF.

The chain has TRBV19 and TRBJ2-1; TCRdb's assignment of TRBD1 cannot be checked, as there is no DNA. CDR1 is LNHDA and CDR2 is SQIVND in the germline V gene (reference sequence). The CDR3 runs 15 residues. The CDR3 here is CASSFETGSYNEQFF.

The CDR3 spells CASSHYAAETYEQYF. The rearrangement joins TRBV7-6 to TRBJ2-7; TCRdb returns TRBD2, unconfirmable since there is no DNA. The CDR3 loop spans 15 amino acids. CDR1 and CDR2 from the germline V gene are SGHVS and FNYEAQ.

The V call is TRBV9, the J call TRBJ2-1; without DNA, the TCRdb call of TRBD2 cannot be checked. CDR3 length: 16 residues. Germline V gene data show CDR1 as SGDLS and CDR2 as YYNGEE. The CDR3 loop is CASSALFSGAYNEQFF. Based on the CDR3 plus reference TRBV9 and TRBJ2-1, the full variable domain is DSGVTQTPKHLITATGQRVTLRCSPRSGDLSVYWYQQSLDQGLQFLIQYYNGEERAKGNILERFSAQQFPDLHSELNLSSLELGDSALYFCASSALFSGAYNEQFFGPGTRLTVL.

The chain employs TRBV7-2 and TRBJ1-2. The CDR3 sequence is 14 residues long. CDR1 and CDR2 from the germline V gene are SGHTA and FQGNSA. The CDR3 sequence is CASSLQWENYGYTF.

The rearrangement uses TRBV20-1 and TRBJ2-1; TCRdb returns TRBD2, unconfirmable since there is no DNA. CDR1 and CDR2 (germline): DFQATT, SNEGSKA (reference sequence). The CDR3 extends over 15 amino acids. The CDR3 region is CSVRLAGGSYNEQFF.

CDR3: CASSLEGTSSGNTIYF. J is TRBJ1-3 and V is TRBV5-1. The CDR3 runs to 16 residues. CDR1 SGHRS and CDR2 YFSETQ come from the germline V gene.

This chain joins TRBV11-2 and TRBJ1-5; with no DNA, the TCRdb D assignment of TRBD1 cannot be verified. The CDR3 is made up of 14 amino acids. Germline CDR1 is SGHAT and CDR2 is FQNNGV. The CDR3 sequence: CASSSTGAGQPQHF.

V gene TRBV5-4 combines with J gene TRBJ2-7; TCRdb selects TRBD1, and the lack of DNA leaves this call unchecked. The CDR3 has 15 residues. Germline-derived CDR1 and CDR2 are SGHNT and YYREEE (reference sequence). CDR3 sequence reads: CASSPGQGTFYEQYF. The whole variable domain, filled in from reference TRBV5-4 and TRBJ2-7, reads ETGVTQSPTHLIKTRGQQVTLRCSSQSGHNTVSWYQQALGQGPQFIFQYYREEENGRGNFPPRFSGLQFPNYSSELNVNALELDDSALYLCASSPGQGTFYEQYFGPGTRLTVT.

The J gene is TRBJ1-5, the V gene TRBV4-3; absent DNA, TCRdb's TRBD1 call cannot be checked. The germline CDR1 and CDR2 sequences are LGHNA and YSLEER. The CDR3 totals 16 residues. The CDR3 loop reads CASSQDFPGGGQPQHF.

The CDR3 loop reads CASGRLGTEQFF. The V call is TRBV6-2 or TRBV6-3, the J call TRBJ2-1; checking the TCRdb D call of TRBD1 is not possible without DNA. The CDR3 extends over 12 amino acids. Germline values: CDR1 MNHEY, CDR2 SVGEGT.

This chain joins TRBV28 and TRBJ1-5. Looked up from germline, CDR1 is MDHEN and CDR2 is SYDVKM. The CDR3 runs 15 residues. CDR3 residues: CASSLRRGLNQPQHF.

The chain recombines TRBV3-1 with TRBJ2-5; absent DNA, TCRdb's TRBD1 call cannot be checked. CDR1 is LGHDT and CDR2 is YNNKEL in the germline V gene (reference sequence). This CDR3 comprises 12 residues. CDR3: CASSPPLGAQYF.

The genes are TRBV7-2 and TRBJ2-7; TCRdb gives TRBD2 as the D gene, but with no DNA this cannot be confirmed. Germline lookup yields CDR1 SGHTA and CDR2 FQGNSA. This CDR3 region has 17 residues. Here the CDR3 reads CASSLVMEPSGFYEQYF.

The chain employs TRBV6-1 and TRBJ1-1; lacking DNA, the TRBD1 call made by TCRdb goes unchecked. The CDR3 consists of 14 residues. Germline V gene sequence: CDR1 MNHNS, CDR2 SASEGT. CDR3 region: CASRGRGGNTEAFF.

The V gene is TRBV20-1, the J gene TRBJ2-5; the D call of TRBD1 rests on TCRdb alone, since no DNA is present to check it. CDR1 and CDR2 from the germline V gene are DFQATT and SNEGSKA (reference sequence). The CDR3 runs 13 residues. The chain's CDR3 is CSAGSQGRETQYF.

The rearrangement links TRBV29-1 to TRBJ2-7; TCRdb's D call of TRBD1 is untestable without DNA. CDR3 length equals 13 residues. Germline lookup yields CDR1 SQVTM and CDR2 ANQGSEA. CDR3 residues: CSARRGSSYEQYF.

This CDR3 reads CASQLAGHDEQFF. The chain couples TRBV6-2 or TRBV6-3 to TRBJ2-1; TCRdb's D call, TRBD2, is unchecked because there is no DNA. CDR1 is MNHEY, CDR2 SVGEGT, per germline. The CDR3 totals 13 residues.

The chain joins TRBV6-2 or TRBV6-3 to TRBJ2-3; the TRBD2 assignment by TCRdb is unverifiable without DNA. This CDR3 spans 14 amino acids. CDR1 and CDR2 (germline): MNHEY, SVGEGT. The CDR3 sequence: CASSYSVRADTQYF.

V is TRBV24-1 and J is TRBJ2-3; without DNA, the TCRdb call of TRBD2 cannot be checked. CDR3 length equals 16 residues. CDR1 is KGHDR, CDR2 SFDVKD, per germline. The CDR3 sequence: CATSDYGRAGTDTQYF.

V usage is TRBV28 and J usage is TRBJ2-1; TCRdb lists TRBD2, though no DNA is available to test this call. Germline V gene lookup returns CDR1 MDHEN and CDR2 SYDVKM. This CDR3 region has 14 residues. The CDR3 is CASRTGPAHNEQFF.

CDR3 loop: CSVVVEIYEQYF. J is TRBJ2-7 and V is TRBV29-1. This CDR3 is built from 12 residues. Germline V gives CDR1 SQVTM, CDR2 ANQGSEA.

The genes are TRBV27 and TRBJ2-2. Germline lookup yields CDR1 MNHEY and CDR2 SMNVEV (reference sequence). The CDR3 runs to 15 residues. CDR3 sequence: CASSLLWNGGGELFF.